One TCR beta chain is described in this entry. This entry is derived from a study of control samples from healthy donors and cancer patients. Looked up from germline, CDR1 is LNHDA and CDR2 is SQIVND (reference sequence). With 6 bases clipped from V and 2 bases from J, the junction kept 1 base outside the gene matches. This CDR3 region has 13 residues. The protocol was immunoSEQ multiplex PCR, while the TCRdb copy is restricted to in-frame clones and leaves out a portion. The sample lists about 100,000 clones, approximately 86% occurring once. Source material: blood. The TCR sequence derives from a man aged 25 to 40 in good health. The chain combines TRBV19 with TRBJ2-1; 7 bases are a match to TRBD2. CDR3 sequence reads: CASSSGAYNEQFF. In DNA form, the CDR3 reads TGTGCCAGTAGCAGCGGGGCCTACAATGAGCAGTTCTTC.